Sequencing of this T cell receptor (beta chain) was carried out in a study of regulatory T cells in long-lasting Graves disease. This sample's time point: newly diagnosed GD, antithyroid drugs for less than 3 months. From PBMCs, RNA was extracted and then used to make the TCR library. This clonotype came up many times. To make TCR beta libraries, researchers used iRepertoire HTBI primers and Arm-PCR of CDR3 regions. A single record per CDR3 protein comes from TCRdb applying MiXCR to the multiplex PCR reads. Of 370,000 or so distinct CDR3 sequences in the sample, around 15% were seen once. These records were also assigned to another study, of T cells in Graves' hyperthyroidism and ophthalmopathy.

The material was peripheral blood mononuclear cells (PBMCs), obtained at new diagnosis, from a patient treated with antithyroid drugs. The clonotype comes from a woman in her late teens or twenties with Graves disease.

CDR3 protein: CASSRNGQINTGELFF. In nucleotides, the CDR3 is TGTGCCAGCAGCCGGAACGGACAGATAAACACCGGGGAGCTGTTTTTT. V usage is TRBV5-5 and J usage is TRBJ2-2; weak D call: TRBD1 (6 bases). V gave up 4 bases and J gave up 2 bases, with 15 bases separating them. Looked up from germline, CDR1 is SGHKS and CDR2 is YYEKEE (reference sequence). CDR3 length: 16 residues.